Below, one TCR beta chain is given with its context. Its matching antigen is unknown. V lost 5 bases to trimming and J lost 4 bases, with 18 bases between them. This CDR3 is 15 amino acids long. Germline V gives CDR1 SGHTA, CDR2 FQGNSA. This sample is drawn from a study of shared clonotypes between healthy human individuals. About the study: Used for every donor were three CD4 naive, three CD4 memory, two CD8 naive and one CD8 memory plate. Study-wide results and caveats: Between a handful of donors, naive CD4 clonotypes were shared at a level of roughly 5.5%.

Every subset had its genomic DNA shared out evenly among several immunoSEQ plates. Clones were read by immunoSEQ multiplex PCR, and TCRdb kept only the in-frame ones, dropping some. The sample has approximately 1,000,000 clones; around 78% are singletons. The sequenced sample consisted of memory CD4+ T cells from PBMCs. Subset given: CD45RA-negative fraction. V usage is TRBV7-2 and J usage is TRBJ2-7; D might be TRBD2 (6 bases). The TCR was taken from a man aged 18-30 years in good health. Some clones in this sample may be carry-over from other donors' samples. CDR3 nucleotides: TGTGCCAGCAGCCTTAGCGGAGTAATCCCTTACGAGCAGTACTTC. Encoded protein: CASSLSGVIPYEQYF. Full variable domain (remainder filled in from reference TRBV7-2 and TRBJ2-7): GAGVSQSPSNKVTEKGKDVELRCDPISGHTALYWYRQSLGQGLEFLIYFQGNSAPDKSGLPSDRFSAERTGGSVSTLTIQRTQQEDSAVYLCASSLSGVIPYEQYFGPGTRLTVT.